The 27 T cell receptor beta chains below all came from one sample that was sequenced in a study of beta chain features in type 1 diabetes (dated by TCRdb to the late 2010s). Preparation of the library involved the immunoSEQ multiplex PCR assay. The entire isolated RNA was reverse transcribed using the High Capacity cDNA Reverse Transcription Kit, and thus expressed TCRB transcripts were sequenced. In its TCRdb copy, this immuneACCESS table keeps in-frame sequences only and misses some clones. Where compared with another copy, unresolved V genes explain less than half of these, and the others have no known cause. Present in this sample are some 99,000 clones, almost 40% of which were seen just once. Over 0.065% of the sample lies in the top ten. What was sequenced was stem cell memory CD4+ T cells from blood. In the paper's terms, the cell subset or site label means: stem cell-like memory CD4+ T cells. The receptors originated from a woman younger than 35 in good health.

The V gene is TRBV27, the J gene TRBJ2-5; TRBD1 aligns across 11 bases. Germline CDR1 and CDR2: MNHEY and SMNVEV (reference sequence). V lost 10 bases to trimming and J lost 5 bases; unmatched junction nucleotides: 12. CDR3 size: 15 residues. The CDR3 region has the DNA TGTGCCACCCAACACGGACAGGGGGCATTGGAGACCCAGTACTTC. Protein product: CATQHGQGALETQYF.

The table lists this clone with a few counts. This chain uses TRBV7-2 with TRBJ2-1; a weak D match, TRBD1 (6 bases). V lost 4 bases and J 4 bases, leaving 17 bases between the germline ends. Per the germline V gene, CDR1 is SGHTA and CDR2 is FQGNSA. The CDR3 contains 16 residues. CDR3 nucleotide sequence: TGTGCCAGCAGCTCAAAACAGGGCCGCGGATACAATGAGCAGTTCTTC. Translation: CASSSKQGRGYNEQFF. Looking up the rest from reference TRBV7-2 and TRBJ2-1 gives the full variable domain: GAGVSQSPSNKVTEKGKDVELRCDPISGHTALYWYRQSLGQGLEFLIYFQGNSAPDKSGLPSDRFSAERTGGSVSTLTIQRTQQEDSAVYLCASSSKQGRGYNEQFFGPGTRLTVL.

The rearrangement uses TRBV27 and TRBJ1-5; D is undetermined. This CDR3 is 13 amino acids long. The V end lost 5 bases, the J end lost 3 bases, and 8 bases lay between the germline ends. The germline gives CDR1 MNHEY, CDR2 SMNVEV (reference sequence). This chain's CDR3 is CASSPRVNQPQHF. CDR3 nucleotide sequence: TGTGCCAGCAGTCCCCGGGTCAATCAGCCCCAGCATTTT.

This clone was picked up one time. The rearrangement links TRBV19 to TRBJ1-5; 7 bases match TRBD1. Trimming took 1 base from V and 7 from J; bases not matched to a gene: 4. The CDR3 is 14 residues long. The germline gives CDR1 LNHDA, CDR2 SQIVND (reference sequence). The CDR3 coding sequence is TGTGCCAGTAGTATAGTGCAGGGGGGACAGCCCCAGCATTTT. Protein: CASSIVQGGQPQHF.

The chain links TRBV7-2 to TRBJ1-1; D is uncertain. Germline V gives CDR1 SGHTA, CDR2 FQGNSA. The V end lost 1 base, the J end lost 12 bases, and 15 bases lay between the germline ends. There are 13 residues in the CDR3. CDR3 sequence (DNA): TGTGCCAGCAGCTTAGGAGCCAGAGGAGAAACTTTCTTT. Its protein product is CASSLGARGETFF.

CDR3 DNA: TGTGCCAGCAGTGAAATAGCGGGAGGGCTCAATGAGCAGTTCTTC. This gives the protein CASSEIAGGLNEQFF. The chain uses TRBV2 and TRBJ2-1; 11 positions match TRBD2. V lost 2 bases to trimming and J lost 6 bases; unmatched junction nucleotides: 3. CDR1 and CDR2 (germline): SNHLY, FYNNEI. The CDR3 has 15 amino acids.

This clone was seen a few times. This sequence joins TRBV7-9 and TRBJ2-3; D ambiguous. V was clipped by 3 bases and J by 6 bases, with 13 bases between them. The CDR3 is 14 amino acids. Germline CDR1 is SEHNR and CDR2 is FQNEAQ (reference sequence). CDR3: CASSFTSLLDTQYF. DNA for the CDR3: TGTGCCAGCAGCTTTACCAGTTTGCTGGATACGCAGTATTTT.

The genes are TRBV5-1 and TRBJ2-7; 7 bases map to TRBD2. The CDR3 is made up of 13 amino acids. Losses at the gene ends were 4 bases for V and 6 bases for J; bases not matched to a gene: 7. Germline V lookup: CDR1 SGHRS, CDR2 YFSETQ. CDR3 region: CASSLGLLSEQYF. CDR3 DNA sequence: TGCGCCAGCAGCCTGGGACTACTCTCCGAGCAGTACTTC.

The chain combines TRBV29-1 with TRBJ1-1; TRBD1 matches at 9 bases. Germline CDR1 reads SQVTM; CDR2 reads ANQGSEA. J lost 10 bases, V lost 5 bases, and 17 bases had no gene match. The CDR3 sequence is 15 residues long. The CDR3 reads CSVWGALTGGIGAFF. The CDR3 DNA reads TGCAGCGTTTGGGGGGCCTTAACAGGGGGCATAGGAGCTTTCTTT.

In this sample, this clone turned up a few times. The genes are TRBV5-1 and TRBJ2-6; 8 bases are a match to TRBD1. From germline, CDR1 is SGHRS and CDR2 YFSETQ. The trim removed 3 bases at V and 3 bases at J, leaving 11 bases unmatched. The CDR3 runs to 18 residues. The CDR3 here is CASSSAPQGASGANVLTF. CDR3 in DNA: TGCGCCAGCAGCTCAGCCCCTCAGGGGGCGAGTGGGGCCAACGTCCTGACTTTC.

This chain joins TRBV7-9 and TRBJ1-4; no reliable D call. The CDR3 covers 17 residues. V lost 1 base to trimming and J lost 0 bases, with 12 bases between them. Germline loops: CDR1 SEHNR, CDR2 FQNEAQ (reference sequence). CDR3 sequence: CASSLVGSVATNEKLFF. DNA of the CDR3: TGTGCCAGCAGCTTAGTCGGGTCCGTCGCAACTAATGAAAAACTGTTTTTT. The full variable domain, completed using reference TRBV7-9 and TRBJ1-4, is DTGVSQNPRHKITKRGQNVTFRCDPISEHNRLYWYRQTLGQGPEFLTYFQNEAQLEKSRLLSDRFSAERPKGSFSTLEIQRTEQGDSAMYLCASSLVGSVATNEKLFFGSGTQLSVL.

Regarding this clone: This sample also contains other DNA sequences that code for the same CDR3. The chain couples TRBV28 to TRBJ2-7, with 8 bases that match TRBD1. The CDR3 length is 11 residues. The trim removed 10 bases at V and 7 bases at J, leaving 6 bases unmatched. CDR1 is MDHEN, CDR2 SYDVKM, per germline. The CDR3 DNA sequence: TGTGCCAACTCAGGGGGCGGTGAGCAGTACTTC. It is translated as CANSGGGEQYF.

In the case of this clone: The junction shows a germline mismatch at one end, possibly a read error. The CDR3 here is CASSIGLAYNEQFF. The CDR3 DNA reads TGTGCCAGTAGCATAGGACTAGCGTACAATGAGCAGTTCTTC. This chain connects TRBV19 to TRBJ2-1, with 9 bases aligning to TRBD2. From germline, CDR1 is LNHDA and CDR2 SQIVND (reference sequence). This CDR3 spans 14 amino acids.

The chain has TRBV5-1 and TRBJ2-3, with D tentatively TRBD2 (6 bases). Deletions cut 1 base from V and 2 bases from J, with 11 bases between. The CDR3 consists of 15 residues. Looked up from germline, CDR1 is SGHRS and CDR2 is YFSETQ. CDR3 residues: CASSLRLEYTDTQYF. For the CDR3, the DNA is TGCGCCAGCAGCTTGCGACTAGAATACACAGATACGCAGTATTTT.

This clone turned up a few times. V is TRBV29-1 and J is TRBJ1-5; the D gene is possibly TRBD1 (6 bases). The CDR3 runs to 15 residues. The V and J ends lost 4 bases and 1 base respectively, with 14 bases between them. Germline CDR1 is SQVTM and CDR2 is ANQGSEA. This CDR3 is CSVGLAGGSNQPQHF. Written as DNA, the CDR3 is TGCAGCGTTGGGTTGGCGGGGGGCAGCAATCAGCCCCAGCATTTT.

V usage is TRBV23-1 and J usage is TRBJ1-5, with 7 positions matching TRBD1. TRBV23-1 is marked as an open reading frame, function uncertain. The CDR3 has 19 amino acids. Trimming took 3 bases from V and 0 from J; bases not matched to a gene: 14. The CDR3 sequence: CASSHFGKTGSNSNQPQHF. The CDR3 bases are TGCGCCAGCAGTCATTTCGGGAAGACAGGGTCAAATAGCAATCAGCCCCAGCATTTT.

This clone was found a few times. The CDR3 region is CAWSVRGGSSYNEQFF. The CDR3 DNA is TGTGCCTGGAGTGTACGGGGCGGGAGCTCCTACAATGAGCAGTTCTTC. The chain recombines TRBV30 with TRBJ2-1; 7 positions agree with TRBD2. Germline V gene sequence: CDR1 GTSNPN, CDR2 SVGIG (reference sequence). The length of the CDR3 is 16 residues. V shed 0 bases and J 0 bases; nucleotides not matched to a gene: 5.

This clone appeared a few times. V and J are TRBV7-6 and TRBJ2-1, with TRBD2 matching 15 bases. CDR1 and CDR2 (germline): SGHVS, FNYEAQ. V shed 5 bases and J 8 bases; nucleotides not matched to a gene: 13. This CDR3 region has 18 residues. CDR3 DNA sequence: TGTGCCAGCAGCGAGCGGGGGACTAGCGGGAGGTATCGGGATGAGCAGTTCTTC. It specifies CASSERGTSGRYRDEQFF.

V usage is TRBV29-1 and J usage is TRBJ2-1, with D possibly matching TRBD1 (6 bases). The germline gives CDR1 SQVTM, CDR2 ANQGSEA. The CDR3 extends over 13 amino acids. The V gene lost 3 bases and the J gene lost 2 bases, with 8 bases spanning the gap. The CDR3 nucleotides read TGCAGCGTTGAGGGGGCGGCCTACAATGAGCAGTTCTTC. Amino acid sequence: CSVEGAAYNEQFF.

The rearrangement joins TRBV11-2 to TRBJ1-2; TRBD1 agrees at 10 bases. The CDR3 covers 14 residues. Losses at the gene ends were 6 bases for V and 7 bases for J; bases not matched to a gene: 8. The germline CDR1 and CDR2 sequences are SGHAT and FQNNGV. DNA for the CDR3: TGTGCCAGCAGATCACCCCGGACAGGGGGTGGCTACACCTTC. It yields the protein CASRSPRTGGGYTF.

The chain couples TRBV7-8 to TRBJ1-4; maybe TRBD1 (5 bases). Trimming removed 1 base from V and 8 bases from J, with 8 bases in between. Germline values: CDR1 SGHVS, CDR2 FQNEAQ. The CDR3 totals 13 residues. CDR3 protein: CASSLVGAEKLFF. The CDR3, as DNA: TGTGCCAGCAGCTTAGTTGGGGCGGAAAAACTGTTTTTT.

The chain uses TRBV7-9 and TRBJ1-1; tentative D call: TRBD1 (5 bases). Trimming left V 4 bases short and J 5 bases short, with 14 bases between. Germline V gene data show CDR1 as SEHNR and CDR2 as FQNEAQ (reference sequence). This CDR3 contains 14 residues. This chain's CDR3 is CASSSPGVGTEAFF. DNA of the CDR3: TGTGCCAGCAGCTCCCCGGGGGTGGGAACTGAAGCTTTCTTT.

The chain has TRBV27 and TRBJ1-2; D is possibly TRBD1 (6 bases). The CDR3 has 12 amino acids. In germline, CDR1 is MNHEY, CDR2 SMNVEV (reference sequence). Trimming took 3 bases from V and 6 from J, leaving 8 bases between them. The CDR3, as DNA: TGTGCCAGCAGTTTGTCAGGGGATGGCTACACCTTC. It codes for CASSLSGDGYTF.

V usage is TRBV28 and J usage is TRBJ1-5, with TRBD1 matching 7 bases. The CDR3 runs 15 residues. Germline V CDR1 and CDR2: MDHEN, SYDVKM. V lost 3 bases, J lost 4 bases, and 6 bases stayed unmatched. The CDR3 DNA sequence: TGTGCCAGCAGTTTCGCCGACAGGGTGAATCAGCCCCAGCATTTT. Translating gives CASSFADRVNQPQHF. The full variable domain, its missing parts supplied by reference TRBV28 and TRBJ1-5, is DVKVTQSSRYLVKRTGEKVFLECVQDMDHENMFWYRQDPGLGLRLIYFSYDVKMKEKGDIPEGYSVSREKKERFSLILESASTNQTSMYLCASSFADRVNQPQHFGDGTRLSIL.

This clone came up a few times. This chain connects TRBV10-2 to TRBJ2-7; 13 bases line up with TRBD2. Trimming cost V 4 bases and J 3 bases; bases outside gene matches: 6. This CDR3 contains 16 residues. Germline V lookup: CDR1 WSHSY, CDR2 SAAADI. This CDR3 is CASSGPGTSGIYEQYF. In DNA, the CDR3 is TGCGCCAGCAGTGGGCCCGGGACTAGCGGGATCTACGAGCAGTACTTC.

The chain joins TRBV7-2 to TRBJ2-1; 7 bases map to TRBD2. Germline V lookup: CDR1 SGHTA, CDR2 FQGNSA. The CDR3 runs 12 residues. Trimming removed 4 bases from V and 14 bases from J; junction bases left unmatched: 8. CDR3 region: CASSSPPGLKFF. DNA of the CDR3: TGTGCCAGCAGCTCACCCCCGGGACTAAAGTTCTTC.

Written as DNA, the CDR3 is TGTGCCAGCAGCGGCCCGGACAGTAATGAAAAACTGTTTTTT. It translates to CASSGPDSNEKLFF. The V gene is TRBV9, the J gene TRBJ1-4; TRBD1 is a possible D gene (6 bases). This CDR3 contains 14 residues. Trimming left V 3 bases short and J 4 bases short, with 10 bases between. Germline V lookup: CDR1 SGDLS, CDR2 YYNGEE.